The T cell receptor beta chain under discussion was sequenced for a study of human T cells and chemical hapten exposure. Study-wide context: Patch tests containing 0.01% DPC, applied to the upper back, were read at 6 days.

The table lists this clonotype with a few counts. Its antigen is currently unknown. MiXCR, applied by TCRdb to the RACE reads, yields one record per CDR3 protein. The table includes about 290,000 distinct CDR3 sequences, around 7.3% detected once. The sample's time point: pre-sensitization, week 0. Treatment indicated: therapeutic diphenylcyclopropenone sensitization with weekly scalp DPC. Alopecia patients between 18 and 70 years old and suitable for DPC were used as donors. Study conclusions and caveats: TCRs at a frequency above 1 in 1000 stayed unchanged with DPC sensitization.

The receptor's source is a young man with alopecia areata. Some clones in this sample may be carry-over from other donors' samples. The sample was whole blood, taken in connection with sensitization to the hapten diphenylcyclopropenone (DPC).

The CDR3 nucleotides are TGTGCCAGCAGCTTAGAGGGGTCTAATCCCTCTGGGGCCAACGTCCTGACTTTC. It specifies CASSLEGSNPSGANVLTF. The V gene is TRBV7-9, the J gene TRBJ2-6; D might be TRBD1 (5 bases). V dropped 1 base and J dropped 0 bases, with 13 bases sitting between them. Germline V gives CDR1 SEHNR, CDR2 FQNEAQ (reference sequence). CDR3 length: 18 residues. Combining the CDR3 with reference TRBV7-9 and TRBJ2-6 gives the whole variable domain DTGVSQNPRHKITKRGQNVTFRCDPISEHNRLYWYRQTLGQGPEFLTYFQNEAQLEKSRLLSDRFSAERPKGSFSTLEIQRTEQGDSAMYLCASSLEGSNPSGANVLTFGAGSRLTVL.